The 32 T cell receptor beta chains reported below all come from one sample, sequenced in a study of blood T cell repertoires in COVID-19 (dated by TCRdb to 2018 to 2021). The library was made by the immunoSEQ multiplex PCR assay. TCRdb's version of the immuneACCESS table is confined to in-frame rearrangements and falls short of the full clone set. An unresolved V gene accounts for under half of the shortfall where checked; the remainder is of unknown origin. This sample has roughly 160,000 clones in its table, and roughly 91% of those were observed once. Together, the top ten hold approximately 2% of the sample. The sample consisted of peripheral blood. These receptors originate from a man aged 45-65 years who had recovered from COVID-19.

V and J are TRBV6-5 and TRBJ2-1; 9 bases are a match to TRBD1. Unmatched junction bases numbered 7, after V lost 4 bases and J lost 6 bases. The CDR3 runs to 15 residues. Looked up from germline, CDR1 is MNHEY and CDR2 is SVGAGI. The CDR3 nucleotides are TGTGCCAGCAGTTTCGACAGGGGGTCGCCCAATGAGCAGTTCTTC. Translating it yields CASSFDRGSPNEQFF.

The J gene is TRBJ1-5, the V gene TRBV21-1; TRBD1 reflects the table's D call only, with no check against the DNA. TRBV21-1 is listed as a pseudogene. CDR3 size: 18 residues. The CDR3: CASSKATRAVYSNQPQHF. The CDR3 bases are TGTGCCAGCAGCAAAGCTACCAGGGCGGTTTATAGCAATCAGCCCCAGCATTTT.

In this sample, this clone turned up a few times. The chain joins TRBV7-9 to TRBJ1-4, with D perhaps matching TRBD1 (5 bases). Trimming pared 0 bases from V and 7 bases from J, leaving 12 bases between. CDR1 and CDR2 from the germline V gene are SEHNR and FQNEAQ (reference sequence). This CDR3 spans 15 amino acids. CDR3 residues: CASSLARFGAEKLFF. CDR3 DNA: TGTGCCAGCAGCTTAGCCCGGTTTGGGGCTGAAAAACTGTTTTTT.

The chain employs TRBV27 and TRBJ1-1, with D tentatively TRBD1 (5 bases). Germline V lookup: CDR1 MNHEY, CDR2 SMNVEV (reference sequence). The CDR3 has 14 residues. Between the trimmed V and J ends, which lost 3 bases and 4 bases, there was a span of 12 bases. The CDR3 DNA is TGTGCCAGCAGTTTGGCAGGGAAATTCACTGAAGCTTTCTTT. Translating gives CASSLAGKFTEAFF.

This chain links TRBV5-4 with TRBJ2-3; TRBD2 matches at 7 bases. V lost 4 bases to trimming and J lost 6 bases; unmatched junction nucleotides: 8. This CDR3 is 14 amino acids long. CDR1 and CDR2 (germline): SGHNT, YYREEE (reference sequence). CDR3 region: CASSPESGVDTQYF. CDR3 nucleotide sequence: TGTGCCAGCAGCCCGGAAAGCGGGGTTGATACGCAGTATTTT.

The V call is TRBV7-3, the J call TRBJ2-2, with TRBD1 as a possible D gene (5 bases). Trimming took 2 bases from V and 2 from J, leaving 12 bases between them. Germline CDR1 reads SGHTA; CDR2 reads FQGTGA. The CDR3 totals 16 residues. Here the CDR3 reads CASSLYRGVNTGELFF. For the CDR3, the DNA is TGTGCCAGCAGCTTATATAGGGGCGTAAACACCGGGGAGCTGTTTTTT.

The CDR3 region has the DNA TGTGCCAGCCCCGACCTTGGGACAGGGGCGCCAACTAATGAAAAACTGTTTTTT. It codes for CASPDLGTGAPTNEKLFF. The chain couples TRBV14 to TRBJ1-4; TRBD1 agrees at 10 bases. Germline-derived CDR1 and CDR2 are SGHDN and FVKESK. The CDR3 extends over 18 amino acids. After removal of 8 bases from V and 0 bases from J, the junction contained 12 bases not matched to a gene.

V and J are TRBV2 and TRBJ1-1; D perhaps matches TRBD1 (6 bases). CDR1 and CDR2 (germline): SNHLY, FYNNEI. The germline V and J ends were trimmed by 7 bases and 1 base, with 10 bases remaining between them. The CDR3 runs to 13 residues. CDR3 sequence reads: CASTLTGNTEAFF. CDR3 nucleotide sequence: TGTGCCAGCACTTTGACAGGGAACACTGAAGCTTTCTTT.

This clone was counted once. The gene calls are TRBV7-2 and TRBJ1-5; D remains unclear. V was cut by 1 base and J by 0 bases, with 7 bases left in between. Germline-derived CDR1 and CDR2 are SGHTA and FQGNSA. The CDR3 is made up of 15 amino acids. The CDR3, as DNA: TGTGCCAGCAGCTTAGAGATAGCTAGCAATCAGCCCCAGCATTTT. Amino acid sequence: CASSLEIASNQPQHF. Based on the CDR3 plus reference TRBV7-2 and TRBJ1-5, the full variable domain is GAGVSQSPSNKVTEKGKDVELRCDPISGHTALYWYRQSLGQGLEFLIYFQGNSAPDKSGLPSDRFSAERTGGSVSTLTIQRTQQEDSAVYLCASSLEIASNQPQHFGDGTRLSIL.

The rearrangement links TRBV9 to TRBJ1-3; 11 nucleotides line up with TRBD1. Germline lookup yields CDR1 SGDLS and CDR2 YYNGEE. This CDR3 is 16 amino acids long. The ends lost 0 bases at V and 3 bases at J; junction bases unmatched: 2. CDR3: CASSVGDRGIGNTIYF. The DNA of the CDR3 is TGTGCCAGCAGCGTAGGGGACAGGGGGATTGGAAACACCATATATTTT.

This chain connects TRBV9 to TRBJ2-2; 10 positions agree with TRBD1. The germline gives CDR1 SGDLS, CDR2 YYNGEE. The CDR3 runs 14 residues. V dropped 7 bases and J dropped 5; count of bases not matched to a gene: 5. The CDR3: CASGRQGATGELFF. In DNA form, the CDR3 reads TGTGCCAGCGGCCGACAGGGGGCAACCGGGGAGCTGTTTTTT.

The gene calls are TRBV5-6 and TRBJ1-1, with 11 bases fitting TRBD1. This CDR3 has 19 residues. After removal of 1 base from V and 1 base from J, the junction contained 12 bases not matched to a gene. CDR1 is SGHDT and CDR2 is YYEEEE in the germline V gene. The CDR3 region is CASSLPGTGGSPENTEAFF. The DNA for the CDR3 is TGTGCCAGCAGCTTGCCCGGGACAGGGGGTTCTCCCGAGAACACTGAAGCTTTCTTT.

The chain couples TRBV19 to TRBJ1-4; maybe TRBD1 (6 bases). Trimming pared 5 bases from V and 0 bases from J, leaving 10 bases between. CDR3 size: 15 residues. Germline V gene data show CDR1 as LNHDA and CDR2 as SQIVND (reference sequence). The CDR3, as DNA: TGTGCCAGTAGTGCCTACAGGGCAACTAATGAAAAACTGTTTTTT. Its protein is CASSAYRATNEKLFF.

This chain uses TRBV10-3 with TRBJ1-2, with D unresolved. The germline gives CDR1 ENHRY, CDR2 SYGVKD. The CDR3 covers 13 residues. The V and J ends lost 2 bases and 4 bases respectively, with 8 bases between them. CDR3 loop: CAISEREAYGYTF. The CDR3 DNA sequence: TGTGCCATCAGTGAGAGAGAGGCCTATGGCTACACCTTC.

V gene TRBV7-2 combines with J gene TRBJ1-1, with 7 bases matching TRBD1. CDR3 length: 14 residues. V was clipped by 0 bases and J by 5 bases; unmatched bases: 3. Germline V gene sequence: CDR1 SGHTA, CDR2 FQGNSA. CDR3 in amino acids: CASSLAGTETEAFF. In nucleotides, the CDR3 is TGTGCCAGCAGCTTAGCCGGGACAGAAACTGAAGCTTTCTTT.

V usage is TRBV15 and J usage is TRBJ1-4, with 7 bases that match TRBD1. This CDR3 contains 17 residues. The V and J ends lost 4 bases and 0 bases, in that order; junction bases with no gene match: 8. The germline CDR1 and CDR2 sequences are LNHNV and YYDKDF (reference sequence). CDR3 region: CATSNPKGTATNEKLFF. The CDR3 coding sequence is TGTGCCACCAGCAACCCAAAGGGGACAGCAACTAATGAAAAACTGTTTTTT.

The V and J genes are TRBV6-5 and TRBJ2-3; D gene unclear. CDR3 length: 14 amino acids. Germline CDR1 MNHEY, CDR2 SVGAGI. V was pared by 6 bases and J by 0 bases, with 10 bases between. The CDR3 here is CASRPFGSTDTQYF. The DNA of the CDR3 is TGTGCCAGCAGGCCATTCGGGAGCACAGATACGCAGTATTTT.

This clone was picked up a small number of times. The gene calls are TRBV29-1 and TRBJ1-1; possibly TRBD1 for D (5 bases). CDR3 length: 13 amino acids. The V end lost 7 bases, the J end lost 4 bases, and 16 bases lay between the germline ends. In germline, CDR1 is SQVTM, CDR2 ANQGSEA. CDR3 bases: TGCAGCGGCCTGGGGGGTTCAGGCACTGAAGCTTTCTTT. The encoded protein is CSGLGGSGTEAFF.

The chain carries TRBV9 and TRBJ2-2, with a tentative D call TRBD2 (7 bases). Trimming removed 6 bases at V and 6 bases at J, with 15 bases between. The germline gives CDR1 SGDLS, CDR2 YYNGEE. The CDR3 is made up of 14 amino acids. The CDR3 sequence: CASTTGRVPGELFF. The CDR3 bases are TGTGCCAGCACCACAGGGAGGGTCCCCGGGGAGCTGTTTTTT.

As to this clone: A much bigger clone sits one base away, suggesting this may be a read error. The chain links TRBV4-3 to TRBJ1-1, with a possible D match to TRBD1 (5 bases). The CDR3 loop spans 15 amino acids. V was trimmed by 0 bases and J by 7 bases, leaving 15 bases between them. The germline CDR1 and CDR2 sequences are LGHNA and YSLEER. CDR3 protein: CASSQDRGGRVEAFF. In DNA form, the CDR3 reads TGCGCCAGCAGCCAAGATCGCGGGGGGAGGGTTGAAGCTTTCTTT.

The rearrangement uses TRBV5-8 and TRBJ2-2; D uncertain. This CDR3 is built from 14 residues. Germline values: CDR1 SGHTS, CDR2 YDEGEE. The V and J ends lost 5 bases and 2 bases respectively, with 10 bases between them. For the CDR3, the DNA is TGTGCCAGCAGGAAATACAGTAACACCGGGGAGCTGTTTTTT. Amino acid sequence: CASRKYSNTGELFF. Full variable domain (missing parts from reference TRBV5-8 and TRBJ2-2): EAGVTQSPTHLIKTRGQQATLRCSPISGHTSVYWYQQALGLGLQFLLWYDEGEERNRGNFPPRFSGRQFPNYSSELNVNALELEDSALYLCASRKYSNTGELFFGEGSRLTVL.

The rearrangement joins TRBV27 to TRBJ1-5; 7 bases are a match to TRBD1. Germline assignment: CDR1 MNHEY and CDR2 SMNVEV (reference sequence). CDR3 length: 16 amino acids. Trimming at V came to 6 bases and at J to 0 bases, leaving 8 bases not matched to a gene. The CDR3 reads CASRATGQISNQPQHF. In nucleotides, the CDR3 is TGTGCCAGCAGGGCCACGGGACAGATTAGCAATCAGCCCCAGCATTTT.

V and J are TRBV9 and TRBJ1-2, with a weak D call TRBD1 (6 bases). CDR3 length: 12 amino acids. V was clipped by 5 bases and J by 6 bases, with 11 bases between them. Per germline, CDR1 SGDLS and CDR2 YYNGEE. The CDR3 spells CASRNRVHGYTF. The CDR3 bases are TGTGCCAGCAGAAACAGGGTGCATGGCTACACCTTC.

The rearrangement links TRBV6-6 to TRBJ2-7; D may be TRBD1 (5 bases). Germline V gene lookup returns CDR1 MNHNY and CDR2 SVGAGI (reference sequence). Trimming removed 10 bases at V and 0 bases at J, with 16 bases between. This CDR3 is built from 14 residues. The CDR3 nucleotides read TGTGCCACCTCTATGGGGCTTTCCTCCTACGAGCAGTACTTC. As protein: CATSMGLSSYEQYF.

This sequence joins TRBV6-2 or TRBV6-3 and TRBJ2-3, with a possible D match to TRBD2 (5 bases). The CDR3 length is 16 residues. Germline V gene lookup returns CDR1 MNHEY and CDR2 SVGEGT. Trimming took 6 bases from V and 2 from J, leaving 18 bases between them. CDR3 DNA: TGTGCCAGCAGCTCGGTCCAACTTCGGGACACAGATACGCAGTATTTT. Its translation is CASSSVQLRDTDTQYF.

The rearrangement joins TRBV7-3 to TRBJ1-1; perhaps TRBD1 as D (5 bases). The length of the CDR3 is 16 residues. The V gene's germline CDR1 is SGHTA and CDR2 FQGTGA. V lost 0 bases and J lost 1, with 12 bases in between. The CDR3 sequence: CASSLTGQGGNTEAFF. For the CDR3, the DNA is TGTGCCAGCAGCTTAACGGGCCAGGGTGGGAACACTGAAGCTTTCTTT. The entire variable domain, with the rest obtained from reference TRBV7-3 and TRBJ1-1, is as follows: GAGVSQTPSNKVTEKGKYVELRCDPISGHTALYWYRQSLGQGPEFLIYFQGTGAADDSGLPNDRFFAVRPEGSVSTLKIQRTERGDSAVYLCASSLTGQGGNTEAFFGQGTRLTVV.

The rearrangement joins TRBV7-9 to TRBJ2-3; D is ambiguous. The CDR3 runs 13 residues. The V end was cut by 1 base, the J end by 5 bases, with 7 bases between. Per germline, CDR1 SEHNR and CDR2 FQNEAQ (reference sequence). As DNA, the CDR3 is TGTGCCAGCAGCTTAGTGGCCGTAGATACGCAGTATTTT. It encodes CASSLVAVDTQYF.

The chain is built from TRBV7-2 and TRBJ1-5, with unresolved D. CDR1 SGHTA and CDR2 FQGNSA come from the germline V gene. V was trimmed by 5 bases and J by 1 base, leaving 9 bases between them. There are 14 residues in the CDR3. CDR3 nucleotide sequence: TGTGCCAGCAGCCTCCCCGGGAGCAATCAGCCCCAGCATTTT. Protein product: CASSLPGSNQPQHF.

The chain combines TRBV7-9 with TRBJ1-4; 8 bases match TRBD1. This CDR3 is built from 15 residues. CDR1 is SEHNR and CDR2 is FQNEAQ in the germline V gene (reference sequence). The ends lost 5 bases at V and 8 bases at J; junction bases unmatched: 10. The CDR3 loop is CASSDVGTGSEKLFF. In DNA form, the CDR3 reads TGTGCCAGCAGCGATGTTGGGACAGGCAGCGAAAAACTGTTTTTT.

The CDR3 region has the DNA TGTGCCAGCAGTCAGTCTTTATCCTCTGGAAACACCATATATTTT. Its protein product is CASSQSLSSGNTIYF. The chain recombines TRBV5-5 with TRBJ1-3; D ambiguous. The CDR3 loop spans 15 amino acids. CDR1 is SGHKS and CDR2 is YYEKEE in the germline V gene (reference sequence). V was pared by 5 bases and J by 0 bases, with 12 bases between.

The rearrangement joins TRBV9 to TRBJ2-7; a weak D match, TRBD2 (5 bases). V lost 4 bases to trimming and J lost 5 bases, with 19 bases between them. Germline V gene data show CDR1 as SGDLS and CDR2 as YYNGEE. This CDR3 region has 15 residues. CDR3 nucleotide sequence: TGTGCCAGCAGCCCCTCCGGACTCCCGGTTAACGAGCAGTACTTC. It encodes CASSPSGLPVNEQYF.

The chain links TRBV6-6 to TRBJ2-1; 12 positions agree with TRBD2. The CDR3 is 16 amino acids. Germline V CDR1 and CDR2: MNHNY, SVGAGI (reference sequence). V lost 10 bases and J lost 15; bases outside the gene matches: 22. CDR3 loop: CATSRNQGLAGPPPFF. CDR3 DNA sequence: TGTGCCACCTCCAGGAACCAGGGACTAGCGGGTCCCCCCCCGTTCTTC.